These 26 T cell receptor beta chains were sequenced from one sample in a study. Adaptor-ligated barcode primers were used to amplify TRBV12-4/TRBJ1-2 clonotypes. TCRdb redid the calling of the multiplex PCR reads with MiXCR, one entry per CDR3 protein. The sample has approximately 1,000 distinct CDR3 sequences, about 2.8% seen once. Treg sorting used a CD4+CD25+CD127-/low gate. The sequenced sample consisted of Tregs sorted from blood. The receptor set was obtained from a female donor with breast cancer.

This clonotype is classed as medium-sized. The J gene is TRBJ1-2, the V gene TRBV12-3 or TRBV12-4; D is undetermined. Trimming stripped 6 bases from V and 3 bases from J, with 5 bases between. There are 11 residues in the CDR3. In DNA form, the CDR3 reads TGTGCCAGCAGGATGTACTATGGCTACACCTTC. As protein: CASRMYYGYTF.

This clonotype counts as medium-sized. The rearrangement links TRBV12-3 or TRBV12-4 to TRBJ1-2; D is ambiguous. This CDR3 contains 15 residues. Trimming shortened V by 3 bases and J by 6 bases, and 17 bases separated the two germline ends. This CDR3 reads CASSLGIQDIDGYTF. CDR3 sequence (DNA): TGTGCCAGCAGTTTGGGGATCCAGGATATTGATGGCTACACCTTC.

This clonotype counts as medium-sized. The genes are TRBV12-3 or TRBV12-4 and TRBJ1-2; 8 bases align to TRBD1. CDR3 size: 14 residues. V shed 7 bases and J 4 bases; nucleotides not matched to a gene: 8. The DNA for the CDR3 is TGTGCCAGCAAGAGTCGACAGGGGTCCTATGGCTACACCTTC. Protein product: CASKSRQGSYGYTF.

This clonotype was recorded many times. The chain carries TRBV12-3 or TRBV12-4 and TRBJ1-2; tentatively, D is TRBD1 (5 bases). The CDR3 has 14 residues. V was cut by 5 bases and J by 5 bases, with 15 bases left in between. The CDR3 DNA reads as TGTGCCAGCAGTCCCCGGGCGGCAGGGTATGGCTACACCTTC. Translated, it gives CASSPRAAGYGYTF.

This clonotype is medium-sized (0.01 to 0.1%). V is TRBV12-3 or TRBV12-4 and J is TRBJ1-2, with TRBD1 matching 10 bases. The J segment lost 4 bases and the V segment lost 8 bases, leaving 7 bases of the junction unmatched. This CDR3 is built from 14 residues. The CDR3 bases are TGTGCCAGCGGCTACGGGGACAGGGGCTATGGCTACACCTTC. This gives the protein CASGYGDRGYGYTF.

By sample share, this clonotype is large (0.1 to 1%). This chain joins TRBV12-3 or TRBV12-4 and TRBJ1-2, with 8 bases aligning to TRBD1. The CDR3 has 13 residues. The V segment lost 6 bases and the J segment 6 bases; nucleotides outside the gene matches: 6. As DNA, the CDR3 is TGTGCCAGCAGGGTGACAGGGGTTGATGGCTACACCTTC. This codes for CASRVTGVDGYTF.

By share, this clonotype counts as large. The V and J genes are TRBV12-3 or TRBV12-4 and TRBJ1-2, with unresolved D. V lost 5 bases and J 5 bases, leaving 15 bases between the germline ends. The CDR3 is made up of 14 amino acids. The CDR3 DNA sequence: TGTGCCAGCAGTCGGACGAGCCCGGGATATGGCTACACCTTC. Translating it yields CASSRTSPGYGYTF.

This clonotype is labeled medium-sized. The V gene is TRBV12-3 or TRBV12-4, the J gene TRBJ1-2, with a weak D call TRBD1 (5 bases). The V gene lost 4 bases and the J gene lost 4 bases, with 19 bases spanning the gap. This CDR3 spans 16 amino acids. CDR3 sequence reads: CASSSSEWQGAYGYTF. The CDR3 DNA reads as TGTGCCAGCAGTTCCTCTGAGTGGCAGGGAGCCTATGGCTACACCTTC.

The V and J genes are TRBV12-3 or TRBV12-4 and TRBJ1-2; D unresolved. Trimming took 0 bases from V and 3 from J, leaving 14 bases between them. There are 16 residues in the CDR3. CDR3 DNA sequence: TGTGCCAGCAGTTTAGCCTCCATCACCAGCTACTATGGCTACACCTTC. Translating it yields CASSLASITSYYGYTF.

This clonotype was observed many times. This sequence joins TRBV12-3 or TRBV12-4 and TRBJ1-2; TRBD1 might be the D (6 bases). CDR3 length: 14 residues. V dropped 4 bases and J dropped 7 bases, with 16 bases sitting between them. The chain's CDR3 is CASSSLQGEGGYTF. The CDR3 DNA follows: TGTGCCAGCAGTTCTTTACAGGGAGAGGGTGGCTACACCTTC.

By share, this clonotype counts as medium-sized (0.01 to 0.1%). This chain connects TRBV12-3 or TRBV12-4 to TRBJ1-2; no firm D call. The V end was cut by 1 base, the J end by 4 bases, with 7 bases between. CDR3 length: 13 amino acids. CDR3 nucleotides: TGTGCCAGCAGTTTAGATTCCAGCTATGGCTACACCTTC. It is translated as CASSLDSSYGYTF.

This clonotype is deemed large. The chain couples TRBV12-3 or TRBV12-4 to TRBJ1-2; D uncertain. V was pared by 3 bases and J by 4 bases, with 6 bases between. CDR3 length: 12 residues. CDR3 in DNA: TGTGCCAGCAGTTTCCGCAGCTATGGCTACACCTTC. It codes for CASSFRSYGYTF.

This clonotype is categorized as medium-sized. The rearrangement joins TRBV12-3 or TRBV12-4 to TRBJ1-2; tentatively, D is TRBD1 (6 bases). This CDR3 has 13 residues. The V and J ends lost 6 bases and 6 bases respectively, with 14 bases between them. CDR3 residues: CASSPGRGNGYTF. CDR3 nucleotides: TGTGCCAGCAGCCCAGGCAGGGGTAATGGCTACACCTTC.

Judged by abundance, this clonotype is medium-sized (0.01 to 0.1%). This chain uses TRBV12-3 or TRBV12-4 with TRBJ1-2; the D is unclear. CDR3 length: 14 residues. Trimming shortened V by 8 bases and J by 4 bases, and 17 bases separated the two germline ends. The CDR3 region is CASHRTPETYGYTF. CDR3 nucleotides: TGTGCCAGCCATCGGACGCCAGAAACCTATGGCTACACCTTC.

By frequency in the sample, this clonotype is medium-sized. In nucleotides, the CDR3 is TGTGCCAGCAGTTTCGTACTACAGGCCTATGGCTACACCTTC. Amino acids: CASSFVLQAYGYTF. J is TRBJ1-2 and V is TRBV12-3 or TRBV12-4, with D perhaps TRBD1 (5 bases). With 3 bases removed from V and 4 bases from J, the gap between germline ends came to 12 bases. The CDR3 has 14 amino acids.

This clonotype is medium-sized within its sample. The J gene is TRBJ1-2, the V gene TRBV12-3 or TRBV12-4, with D hard to call. The CDR3 consists of 13 residues. V was clipped by 8 bases and J by 6 bases, with 16 bases between them. The CDR3 nucleotides are TGTGCCAGCGGAGGGCCGGCGGGCGATGGCTACACCTTC. The encoded protein is CASGGPAGDGYTF.

By frequency in the sample, this clonotype is medium-sized. This chain links TRBV12-3 or TRBV12-4 with TRBJ1-2, with a weak D call TRBD1 (5 bases). Trimming removed 6 bases at V and 8 bases at J, with 19 bases between. The CDR3 is 14 residues long. CDR3 amino acids: CASSPGGSGRGYTF. CDR3 in DNA: TGTGCCAGCAGCCCCGGTGGGTCAGGGCGAGGCTACACCTTC.

This clonotype is judged medium-sized. The J gene is TRBJ1-2, the V gene TRBV12-3 or TRBV12-4, with 7 bases identical to TRBD1. Trimming cost V 4 bases and J 7 bases; bases outside gene matches: 9. The CDR3 is 14 residues long. CDR3 protein: CASSSDRVLGGYTF. Here the CDR3 DNA reads TGTGCCAGCAGTTCCGACAGGGTACTAGGTGGCTACACCTTC.

By share, this clonotype ranks as large. The chain carries TRBV12-3 or TRBV12-4 and TRBJ1-2; tentative D call: TRBD1 (6 bases). V was clipped by 6 bases and J by 4 bases, with 15 bases between them. The CDR3 has 14 residues. This CDR3 is CASSSTGNGYGYTF. The CDR3 nucleotides are TGTGCCAGCAGCTCTACAGGGAACGGCTATGGCTACACCTTC.

The table lists this clonotype with many counts. In DNA, the CDR3 is TGTGCCAGCAGTTTTCCTAGCCTTTCGAACTATGGCTACACCTTC. The encoded protein is CASSFPSLSNYGYTF. The chain recombines TRBV12-3 or TRBV12-4 with TRBJ1-2; no clear D gene. Trimming took off 3 bases at V and 2 bases at J, with 13 bases between the two ends. The CDR3 runs 15 residues.

By share, this clonotype counts as medium-sized. V gene TRBV12-3 or TRBV12-4 combines with J gene TRBJ1-2; no firm D call. This CDR3 spans 13 amino acids. V lost 7 bases to trimming and J lost 4 bases, with 13 bases between them. CDR3 sequence (DNA): TGTGCCAGCACCGAGATAGAGAGCTATGGCTACACCTTC. It specifies CASTEIESYGYTF.

This clonotype was detected many times. J is TRBJ1-2 and V is TRBV12-3 or TRBV12-4, with 9 bases lining up with TRBD1. V gave up 3 bases and J gave up 5 bases; unmatched junction bases: 10. This CDR3 contains 16 residues. The CDR3 sequence: CASSFLGTGKSYGYTF. The CDR3 nucleotides read TGTGCCAGCAGTTTTCTCGGGACAGGGAAGTCATATGGCTACACCTTC.

This clonotype is medium-sized by share. The chain couples TRBV12-3 or TRBV12-4 to TRBJ1-2; no reliable D call. V lost 3 bases, J lost 0 bases, and 8 bases lay in between. CDR3 length: 14 residues. This chain's CDR3 is CASSFLGTNYGYTF. The DNA of the CDR3 is TGTGCCAGCAGTTTCCTTGGGACTAACTATGGCTACACCTTC.

Judged by abundance, this clonotype is medium-sized. This chain joins TRBV12-3 or TRBV12-4 and TRBJ1-2; 7 bases line up with TRBD1. The CDR3 spans 13 residues. V shed 6 bases and J 7 bases; nucleotides not matched to a gene: 8. The CDR3 nucleotides read TGTGCCAGCAGCCGACAGGGTTCGGGTGGCTACACCTTC. Protein: CASSRQGSGGYTF.

This clonotype was seen a handful of times. The V gene is TRBV12-3 or TRBV12-4, the J gene TRBJ1-2; TRBD1 matches at 7 bases. With 5 bases clipped from V and 7 bases from J, the junction kept 13 bases outside the gene matches. The length of the CDR3 is 15 residues. In DNA, the CDR3 is TGTGCCAGCAGTAATCGACAGGGCGGGACGGGTGGCTACACCTTC. It yields the protein CASSNRQGGTGGYTF.

This clonotype is labeled as medium-sized. The chain recombines TRBV12-3 or TRBV12-4 with TRBJ1-2; D gene ambiguous. V was clipped by 5 bases and J by 4 bases, with 14 bases between them. The CDR3 has 14 amino acids. The CDR3 spells CASSPRGGGYGYTF. In DNA form, the CDR3 reads TGTGCCAGCAGTCCCAGAGGCGGTGGCTATGGCTACACCTTC.